Reported below is one T cell receptor (beta chain). This clonotype was found once. The specificity of this receptor is unknown. Base qualities were left out, and no much larger clone turns up one base away. Library preparation used 5' RACE. The reads were generated on an Illumina HiSeq 2000. Template switching added a universal primer binding site, and the final cDNA carried a unique molecular identifier that allowed TCR cDNA molecules to be counted accurately. Specific primers in the conserved constant-segment region were used to synthesize first-strand cDNA for the TCR alpha and beta chains. To control for contamination, each cDNA library was double barcoded with a SMART-Mk sample barcode plus Illumina barcodes. TruSeq adapter sequences along with Illumina sample barcodes were introduced in two successive PCR steps. The TCR alpha and beta cDNA libraries were sequenced on the Illumina HiSeq platform using custom primers. Regarding the original processing steps: MiGEC was used to process raw reads and extract unique molecular identifiers, and MiXCR was used to find CDR3 positions. Recombination models were inferred per individual with the repgenHMM and IGoR tools using an EM algorithm. The tcR package in R was used for shared clonotype analysis, with sharing normalized by the product of cloneset sizes. Out-of-frame nonproductive sequences were analyzed to study raw recombination free of thymic and clonal selection effects. TCRdb handled the public reads itself, with Q25 trimming in fastp and clone calling in MiXCR, and kept productive beta chains. Rows merge per CDR3 protein into single entries with the most common DNA and genes. TCRdb's processing, not the authors', yielded these V and J calls. In all, the sample holds 500,000 or so distinct CDR3 sequences, and roughly 21% of those were seen once. The ten largest clones represent roughly 0.91% of the sample.

The germline V gene sets CDR1 to SGHNT and CDR2 to YENEEA. Trimming removed 5 bases from V and 4 bases from J, leaving 17 bases between the germline ends. The CDR3 runs 15 amino acids, cysteine and phenylalanine included. The retained sequence is limited to the CDR3, 45 bases, with the frame set at the first base. This sample was included in a study of identical twins (dated by TCRdb to 2015 to 2016). Regarding the complete study: The study deep-sequenced TCR alpha and beta repertoires from monozygotic twins, unrelated adults of various ages and cord blood to test whether fetal clonotypes persist. To rule out contamination, replicate twin experiments were performed at different times with different library preparation protocols. General study outcomes and caveats: Abundant cord blood beta clonotypes had fewer insertions, young adult naive repertoires showed a similar but weaker trend, and memory repertoires showed no such trend. Invariant T cells such as MAIT and iNKT could partly confound zero-insertion analyses, though diverse VJ usage argued against this for most clonotypes. Conclusions relied on cross-sectional statistical analysis, since the same donors could not be followed over many years. In monozygotic twins, out-of-frame TCR alpha sharing was systematically underestimated by recombination models, although the models agreed with sharing between unrelated individuals. Compared with coincidental sharing between unrelated individuals, out-of-frame TCR alpha sequences shared between twins showed an excess of sequences with low generation probability. The excess sharing between twins in beta out-of-frame sequences was weaker because fewer shared sequences reduced the signal-to-noise ratio.

All donors were healthy Caucasians. Three pairs of female monozygotic twins, all aged about 18 to 30 years, were included in the twin cohort. Positive isolation kits from Invitrogen were used to isolate CD4+ and CD8+ T cell populations. The data also belong to a second study, concerning T cells expressing NK-cell markers. The second publication reports: Three sorted T-cell subsets (CD3+CD56+NKG2C+, CD3+CD56+NKG2C- and CD3+CD56-NKG2C+) from eight donors had their TCR beta-chain repertoires profiled. Among the eight sequenced donors, seven were HCMV-seropositive and one was HCMV-seronegative. To restrict sorting to alphabetaTCR-expressing T cells, an anti-gammadeltaTCR antibody was added in several experiments. In five to seven donors, the dominant CD3+CD56+NKG2C+ clonotypes were found to rank among the top 10 CD8+ clonotypes and to make up about 1.0-7.5% of CD8+ T cells. Those dominant clonotypes were again the most abundant among CD3+CD56-NKG2C+ cells in a few donors, at about 25-65%. Whether the expanded NKG2C-expressing T cell clones were specific for HCMV antigens was left unclear. The eight sequenced donors were randomly selected healthy volunteers, three men and five women. HCMV serostatus was determined by detecting HCMV-specific IgG in serum with a commercial ELISA kit. MIGEC was used to demultiplex reads and group reads by UMI, and MiTCR was used to assemble and quantify clonotypes. To exclude erroneous sequences, only TCR cDNA sequences supported by at least two reads were retained. The tcR package was used for downstream repertoire analysis, and clonotypes were matched across fractions by CDR3 nucleotide sequence plus V segment. VDJmatch was used to annotate antigen specificity against VDJdb, with one amino acid substitution in CDR3 allowed.

The sequence is built from TRBV11-3 and TRBJ1-1; TRBD1 is possibly the D segment (5 matching bases). The sequence was obtained from a woman younger than 30 in good health. The sample comprised CD4+ T cells sorted from blood. CDR3 region: CASSVGEGSVTEAFF. The nucleotides are TGTGCCAGCAGCGTGGGGGAGGGAAGTGTCACTGAAGCTTTCTTT.